A selection of T cell receptor beta chains follows, all from one sample in a study of control samples from healthy donors and cancer patients. Only in-frame clones appear in the TCRdb table, and some are missing; sequencing was by immunoSEQ multiplex PCR. The sample shows just under 75,000 clones, roughly 90% of them seen only once. Sequenced sample: blood. The source of these receptors is a woman aged 50 to 60 in good health. Both conserved end residues are trimmed from each CDR3. Each record gives: V gene, CDR3 length, J gene, CDR3 protein.

V: TRBV19; length: 15; J: TRBJ2-7; CDR3: ASRETGRNTLPYEQY
V: TRBV3-1/TRBV3-2; length: 12; J: TRBJ2-7; CDR3: ASSPPMRSYEQY
V: TRBV5-4; length: 14; J: TRBJ1-1; CDR3: ASSPSSRDLNTEAF
V: TRBV18; length: 13; J: TRBJ1-5; CDR3: ASSKDRGRNQPQH
V: TRBV6-5; length: 12; J: TRBJ2-7; CDR3: ASSYRTGHYEQY
V: TRBV4-2; length: 16; J: TRBJ2-2; CDR3: ASSQNRGAGEGTGELF
V: TRBV9; length: 11; J: TRBJ1-2; CDR3: ASSVSGNYGYT
V: TRBV7-3; length: 14; J: TRBJ2-3; CDR3: ASSLTSSGRPDTQY
V: TRBV6-5; length: 13; J: TRBJ2-7; CDR3: ASSYFSGGPYEQY
V: TRBV7-9; length: 12; J: TRBJ1-2; CDR3: ASSLARQGFGYT
V: TRBV6-5; length: 12; J: TRBJ1-6; CDR3: ASSYGEGEAPLH
V: TRBV7-2; length: 11; J: TRBJ1-4; CDR3: ASSSPLTEKLF
V: TRBV5-1; length: 16; J: TRBJ2-1; CDR3: ASRPGTIAGGILNEQF
V: TRBV9; length: 13; J: TRBJ2-2; CDR3: ASSVGGLRTGELF
V: TRBV6-5; length: 10; J: TRBJ1-2; CDR3: ASSYTGDGYT
V: TRBV19; length: 10; J: TRBJ1-6; CDR3: AVGTGNSPLH
V: TRBV3-1/TRBV3-2; length: 12; J: TRBJ1-1; CDR3: ASSQDDGHTEAF
V: TRBV5-5; length: 13; J: TRBJ2-7; CDR3: ASSSFWGPSYEQY
V: TRBV27; length: 12; J: TRBJ1-4; CDR3: ASSLSRVNEKLF
V: TRBV4-2; length: 14; J: TRBJ2-5; CDR3: ASSQGKRGVQETQY
V: TRBV7-3; length: 10; J: TRBJ2-5; CDR3: ASLRLQETQY
V: TRBV5-1; length: 17; J: TRBJ1-5; CDR3: ASRLAPGTGGASNQPQH
V: TRBV10-3; length: 12; J: TRBJ1-1; CDR3: AIRYDRGTTEAF
V: TRBV2; length: 13; J: TRBJ2-3; CDR3: ATAGRLTSTDTQY
V: TRBV7-8; length: 13; J: TRBJ2-3; CDR3: ASSLGRREGRAQY
V: TRBV5-6; length: 12; J: TRBJ1-1; CDR3: ASSLGVMNTEAF
V: TRBV11-2; length: 14; J: TRBJ2-1; CDR3: ASRRPGVLRGNEQF
V: TRBV10-1; length: 13; J: TRBJ2-7; CDR3: ASSPGLAGPYEQY
V: TRBV15; length: 13; J: TRBJ2-7; CDR3: ATSRDPGSTYEQY
V: TRBV2; length: 13; J: TRBJ1-1; CDR3: ASSEGLGFNTEAF
V: TRBV5-8; length: 14; J: TRBJ2-3; CDR3: ASSPPTSGRTDTQY
V: TRBV27; length: 12; J: TRBJ2-7; CDR3: ASSLTGTAYEQY
V: TRBV12-3/TRBV12-4; length: 9; J: TRBJ2-3; CDR3: ASRNRDTQY
V: TRBV18; length: 10; J: TRBJ1-5; CDR3: ASAVGNQPQH
V: TRBV7-8; length: 13; J: TRBJ2-1; CDR3: ASRGEREMIHEQF
V: TRBV7-8; length: 11; J: TRBJ2-7; CDR3: ASSGDRGNEQY
V: TRBV5-1; length: 13; J: TRBJ2-7; CDR3: ASSLEASGSYEQY
V: TRBV4-1; length: 16; J: TRBJ2-1; CDR3: ASSQGTSGSGTYNEQF
V: TRBV5-4; length: 13; J: TRBJ2-1; CDR3: ASSPTGTTWGVQF
V: TRBV10-3; length: 11; J: TRBJ1-1; CDR3: AISEILNTEAF
V: TRBV5-1; length: 13; J: TRBJ2-3; CDR3: ASSWLAGNTDTQY
V: TRBV4-1; length: 12; J: TRBJ1-5; CDR3: ASSQVTGDQPQH
V: TRBV2; length: 17; J: TRBJ2-4; CDR3: ASSGPPGQGRGPKNIQY
V: TRBV5-1; length: 14; J: TRBJ2-3; CDR3: ASSPRTSGSVDTQY
V: TRBV7-9; length: 11; J: TRBJ1-1; CDR3: ASSLGTETEAF
V: TRBV5-1; length: 15; J: TRBJ1-2; CDR3: ASSLASGEGYNYGYT
V: TRBV10-3; length: 13; J: TRBJ1-2; CDR3: AISGSQGGGDGYT